The T cell receptor (beta chain) described here comes from a study of control samples from healthy donors and cancer patients. CDR1 SGHNT and CDR2 YYREEE come from the germline V gene (reference sequence). V lost 3 bases and J lost 2, with 12 bases in between. The CDR3 has 14 residues. Profiling relied on immunoSEQ multiplex PCR, and the TCRdb table lists in-frame clones only, not all of them. Here the sample spans under 150,000 clones, around 90% being singletons. J is TRBJ2-7 and V is TRBV5-4, with TRBD2 as a possible D gene (7 bases). Sequences were obtained from blood. The source of this sequence is a man in his thirties or forties in good health. This chain's CDR3 is CASSWGGAPYEQYF. In DNA, the CDR3 is TGTGCCAGCAGCTGGGGGGGGGCACCCTACGAGCAGTACTTC. The variable domain in full, with the rest retrieved from reference TRBV5-4 and TRBJ2-7, is ETGVTQSPTHLIKTRGQQVTLRCSSQSGHNTVSWYQQALGQGPQFIFQYYREEENGRGNFPPRFSGLQFPNYSSELNVNALELDDSALYLCASSWGGAPYEQYFGPGTRLTVT.